The present T cell receptor beta chain was sequenced within a study of T cells after yellow fever vaccination. Overall study findings and caveats: Across the CD4 and CD8 compartments, a small share of clonotypes was present in both.

V was cut by 4 bases and J by 2 bases, with 12 bases left in between. This CDR3 has 14 amino acids. Germline loops: CDR1 LGHDT, CDR2 YNNKEL (reference sequence). Making TCR cDNA involved 5'RACE template switching, which added UMIs and a universal primer site. One entry per CDR3 protein results from TCRdb running MiXCR on the 5' RACE reads. The table lists 280,000 or so distinct CDR3 sequences, under 9% of them singletons, with about 3% in the top ten. This clonotype showed up many times. Its antigen remains unidentified. The starting material was CD4+ T cells sorted from PBMCs, obtained 5 days after the yellow fever booster vaccination. The rearrangement links TRBV3-1 to TRBJ2-7; TRBD1 might be the D (6 bases). This clonotype was obtained from a man younger than 35 who received the YFV17D yellow fever vaccine. CDR3 in amino acids: CASSPSGTPYEQYF. The CDR3 nucleotides read TGTGCCAGCAGCCCTTCCGGGACACCCTACGAGCAGTACTTC.